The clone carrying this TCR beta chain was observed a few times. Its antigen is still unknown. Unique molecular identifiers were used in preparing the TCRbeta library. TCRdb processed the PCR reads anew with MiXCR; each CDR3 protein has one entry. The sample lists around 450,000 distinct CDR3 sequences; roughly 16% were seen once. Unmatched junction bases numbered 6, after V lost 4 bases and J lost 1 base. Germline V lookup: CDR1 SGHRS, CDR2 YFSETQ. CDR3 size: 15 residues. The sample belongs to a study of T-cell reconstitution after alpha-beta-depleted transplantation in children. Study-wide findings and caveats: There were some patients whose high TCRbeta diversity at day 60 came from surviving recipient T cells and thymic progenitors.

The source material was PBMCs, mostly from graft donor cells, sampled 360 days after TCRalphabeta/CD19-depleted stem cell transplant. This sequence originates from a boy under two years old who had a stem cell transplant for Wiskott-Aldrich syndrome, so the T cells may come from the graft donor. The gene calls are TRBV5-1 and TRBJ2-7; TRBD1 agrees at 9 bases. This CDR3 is CASSVGTGISYEQYF. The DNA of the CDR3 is TGCGCCAGCAGCGTAGGGACAGGGATATCCTACGAGCAGTACTTC.